The source of this T cell receptor (beta chain) is a study of T cell changes during pregnancy in multiple sclerosis. The germline gives CDR1 MNHNS, CDR2 SASEGT. The CDR3 length is 16 residues. V lost 1 base, J lost 0 bases, and 5 bases stayed unmatched. Assay used: immunoSEQ multiplex PCR; TCRdb lists only in-frame clones, some missing. The sample consists of about 77,000 clones, roughly 90% of them appearing once. This receptor was identified in a female donor with multiple sclerosis, enrolled in a pregnancy study. The specimen comprised peripheral blood, sampled before pregnancy. This chain connects TRBV6-1 to TRBJ1-1; 7 bases match TRBD1. DNA of the CDR3: TGTGCCAGCAGTGAAGGGACAGGAAGCTTGAACACTGAAGCTTTCTTT. Its translation: CASSEGTGSLNTEAFF.